The 9 T cell receptor beta chains reported below all come from one sample, sequenced in a study of blood T cell repertoires in COVID-19. Data came from immunoSEQ multiplex PCR; TCRdb stores just in-frame clones and leaves some out. Among 250,000 to 300,000 clones listed, 81% were seen once. The sample consisted of peripheral blood. These receptors were obtained from a woman aged 55-70 years with active or convalescent COVID-19.

The chain joins TRBV30 to TRBJ1-4, with unresolved D. Germline CDR1 reads GTSNPN; CDR2 reads SVGIG (reference sequence). V lost 7 bases and J 5 bases, leaving 14 bases between the germline ends. This CDR3 has 13 amino acids. CDR3 sequence: CASPDLGNEKLFF. For the CDR3, the DNA is TGTGCCTCCCCGGACTTGGGAAATGAAAAACTGTTTTTT.

The chain couples TRBV6-6 to TRBJ1-5; 9 bases line up with TRBD1. The germline V gene encodes CDR1 MNHNY and CDR2 SVGAGI (reference sequence). This CDR3 is 13 amino acids long. J lost 7 bases, V lost 6 bases, and 4 bases had no gene match. The CDR3 loop is CASRQGAEQPQHF. The CDR3 DNA follows: TGTGCCAGCAGACAGGGGGCGGAACAGCCCCAGCATTTT.

This clone was found many times. This chain connects TRBV7-9 to TRBJ2-1, with a weak D call TRBD1 (5 bases). The germline CDR1 and CDR2 sequences are SEHNR and FQNEAQ (reference sequence). V was pared by 5 bases and J by 0 bases, with 11 bases between. The CDR3 contains 15 residues. The CDR3 is CASSPTVNSYNEQFF. CDR3 in DNA: TGTGCCAGCAGCCCGACAGTGAACTCCTACAATGAGCAGTTCTTC.

V is TRBV30 and J is TRBJ2-7, with unresolved D. The germline CDR1 and CDR2 sequences are GTSNPN and SVGIG (reference sequence). V gave up 2 bases and J gave up 3 bases, with 8 bases separating them. This CDR3 is built from 12 residues. CDR3 coding DNA: TGTGCCTGGAGTTTGAGTAACTACGAGCAGTACTTC. This sequence encodes CAWSLSNYEQYF.

This chain uses TRBV18 with TRBJ1-2; 8 positions match TRBD1. Unmatched junction bases numbered 1, after V lost 3 bases and J lost 1 base. The germline gives CDR1 KGHSH, CDR2 LQKENI. CDR3 size: 14 residues. CDR3 region: CASSPGQDNYGYTF. The CDR3 nucleotides are TGTGCCAGCTCACCGGGACAGGATAACTATGGCTACACCTTC.

This clone has only one observation. The chain joins TRBV19 to TRBJ2-1; TRBD2 is a possible D gene (5 bases). Germline CDR1 LNHDA, CDR2 SQIVND (reference sequence). The germline V and J ends were trimmed by 1 base and 9 bases, with 10 bases remaining between them. The CDR3 has 13 amino acids. CDR3 coding DNA: TGTGCCAGTAGTATAGCGAGGAGGAGTGAGCAGTTCTTC. It translates to CASSIARRSEQFF.

This clone was recorded a few times. The chain employs TRBV6-6 and TRBJ2-7; 8 bases match TRBD2. There are 11 residues in the CDR3. Trimming removed 9 bases from V and 9 bases from J; junction bases left unmatched: 7. Germline V gives CDR1 MNHNY, CDR2 SVGAGI (reference sequence). The CDR3 here is CASRRGGGQYF. CDR3 DNA: TGTGCCAGTAGACGGGGGGGTGGGCAGTACTTC.

CDR3 DNA: TGTGCCAGCAGGGGAGGGTTGGCCGGGGAGCTGTTTTTT. Its translation: CASRGGLAGELFF. The chain is built from TRBV7-9 and TRBJ2-2; 7 bases align to TRBD2. V lost 6 bases, J lost 6 bases, and 4 bases stayed unmatched. Germline CDR1 SEHNR, CDR2 FQNEAQ (reference sequence). The CDR3 extends over 13 amino acids.

This chain uses TRBV27 with TRBJ1-1; 8 nucleotides agree with TRBD1. Trimming took 5 bases from V and 6 from J; bases not matched to a gene: 11. The germline V gene encodes CDR1 MNHEY and CDR2 SMNVEV (reference sequence). There are 15 residues in the CDR3. The CDR3 bases are TGTGCCAGCAGTCTTACAGGGGGTCGGATGGCTGAAGCTTTCTTT. This codes for CASSLTGGRMAEAFF.